The clone carrying this T cell receptor (beta chain) occurred a few times. This record comes from a study of identical twins. CDR1 and CDR2 from the germline V gene are MNHNS and SASEGT. Trimming cost V 6 bases and J 2 bases; bases outside gene matches: 5. CDR3 size: 15 residues. The cDNA had a unique molecular identifier and a template-switch universal primer site. MiXCR was run by TCRdb on the 5' RACE reads, yielding one entry per CDR3 protein. The sample shows 700,000 or so distinct CDR3 sequences, around 20% of them seen only once. A further study also used this sample, focusing on T cells expressing NK-cell markers. This second report adds: Sorted CD3+CD56-NKG2C+, CD3+CD56+NKG2C+ and CD3+CD56+NKG2C- T cells supplied the TCR beta repertoires.

V gene TRBV6-1 combines with J gene TRBJ2-1; 9 positions match TRBD1. The sequenced sample was PBMCs. This sequence originates from a woman under 30 in good health. In DNA form, the CDR3 reads TGTGCCAGCAGCGGGACAGGGCGTACCTACAATGAGCAGTTCTTC. Its translation: CASSGTGRTYNEQFF.